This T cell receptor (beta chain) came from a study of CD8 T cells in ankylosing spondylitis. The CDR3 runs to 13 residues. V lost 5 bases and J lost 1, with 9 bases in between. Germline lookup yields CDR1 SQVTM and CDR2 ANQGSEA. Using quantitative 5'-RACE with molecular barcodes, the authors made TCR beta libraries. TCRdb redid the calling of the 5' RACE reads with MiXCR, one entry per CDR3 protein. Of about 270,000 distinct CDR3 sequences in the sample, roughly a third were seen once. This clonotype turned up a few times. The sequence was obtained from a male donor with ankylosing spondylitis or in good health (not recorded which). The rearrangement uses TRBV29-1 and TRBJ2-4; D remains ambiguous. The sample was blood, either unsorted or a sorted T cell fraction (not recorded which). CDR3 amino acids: CSVLAVAKNIQYF. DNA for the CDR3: TGCAGCGTTCTCGCCGTGGCCAAAAACATTCAGTACTTC. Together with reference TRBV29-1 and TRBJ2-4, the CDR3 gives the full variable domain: SAVISQKPSRDICQRGTSLTIQCQVDSQVTMMFWYRQQPGQSLTLIATANQGSEATYESGFVIDKFPISRPNLTFSTLTVSNMSPEDSSIYLCSVLAVAKNIQYFGAGTRLSVL.